Below are 28 T cell receptor beta chains sequenced from a single sample in a study of shared clonotypes between healthy human individuals (dated by TCRdb to about 2020). Receptors were amplified or captured by the immunoSEQ multiplex PCR assay. The clones in this table, taken by TCRdb from immuneACCESS, are in-frame only. Not every clone is retained; where verified, under half of the shortfall comes from an unresolved V gene, and the cause of the rest is unknown. Counted in this sample were a few hundred thousand clones; about 97% of them appeared once. The top ten clonotypes cover about 0.06% of the sample. Sequencing input: naive CD4+ T cells sorted from blood. In light of the paper, this sample's cell subset or site label describes: CD45RA+ positively selected. Source of these receptors: a woman under 40 in good health.

V usage is TRBV11-3 and J usage is TRBJ2-5, with 11 nucleotides matching TRBD1. Gene TRBJ2-7 matches the end of the DNA better, so the J call may be wrong. This CDR3 spans 14 amino acids. Germline CDR1 reads SGHNT; CDR2 reads YENEEA. CDR3 in amino acids: CASSPRTGGGEQYF. The CDR3 DNA reads TGTGCCAGCAGCCCCAGGACAGGGGGCGGCGAGCAGTACTTC.

The count of this clone is one. The gene calls are TRBV19 and TRBJ2-6; no reliable D call. CDR1 is LNHDA and CDR2 is SQIVND in the germline V gene (reference sequence). The CDR3 covers 15 residues. V lost 3 bases and J 0 bases, leaving 6 bases between the germline ends. The CDR3 region has the DNA TGTGCCAGTAGTATCGGTCTCTCTGGGGCCAACGTCCTGACTTTC. Translating gives CASSIGLSGANVLTF.

CDR3 residues: CASSLGLAGRAGELFF. CDR3 nucleotides: TGCGCCAGCAGCTTGGGTTTAGCGGGAAGGGCCGGGGAGCTGTTTTTT. The J gene is TRBJ2-2, the V gene TRBV5-1; 8 bases agree with TRBD2. This CDR3 region has 16 residues. Trimming took 0 bases from V and 6 from J; bases not matched to a gene: 7. The V gene's germline CDR1 is SGHRS and CDR2 YFSETQ.

A single count supports this clone. The rearrangement uses TRBV9 and TRBJ2-7; D may be TRBD1 (5 bases). V gave up 0 bases and J gave up 7 bases, with 14 bases separating them. Germline loops: CDR1 SGDLS, CDR2 YYNGEE. This CDR3 has 14 residues. The DNA of the CDR3 is TGTGCCAGCAGCGTAGGGGGCTCCTCTAAGGAGCAGTACTTC. This gives the protein CASSVGGSSKEQYF.

The rearrangement joins TRBV2 to TRBJ2-7; 7 nucleotides match TRBD2. The CDR3 consists of 12 residues. J was trimmed by 6 bases and V by 8 bases; bases with no gene match: 7. Germline V lookup: CDR1 SNHLY, CDR2 FYNNEI. CDR3 bases: TGTGCCAGCTTACGGAGCGGGGTCGAGCAGTACTTC. Amino acid sequence: CASLRSGVEQYF.

V usage is TRBV21-1 and J usage is TRBJ2-5; the table names TRBD2, a call not compared with the DNA. TRBV21-1 is designated a pseudogene. The CDR3 is 19 residues long. CDR3 residues: CASSKVWSLAGELQETQYF. As DNA, the CDR3 is TGTGCCAGCAGCAAAGTTTGGAGTCTAGCGGGAGAACTCCAAGAGACCCAGTACTTC.

The chain couples TRBV13 to TRBJ2-7; D is possibly TRBD2 (6 bases). The V end was cut by 2 bases, the J end by 4 bases, with 6 bases between. The CDR3 consists of 12 residues. Germline V gene lookup returns CDR1 PRHDT and CDR2 FYEKMQ (reference sequence). CDR3 nucleotides: TGTGCCAGCAGCTTACGGGGGTACGAGCAGTACTTC. It translates to CASSLRGYEQYF.

This chain joins TRBV5-1 and TRBJ2-5; D might be TRBD1 (6 bases). V was trimmed by 2 bases and J by 4 bases, leaving 18 bases between them. CDR1 is SGHRS and CDR2 is YFSETQ in the germline V gene. The CDR3 contains 16 residues. CDR3 DNA: TGCGCCAGCAGCTTTTCACAGGGACGGTGGGGAGAGACCCAGTACTTC. It translates to CASSFSQGRWGETQYF.

V usage is TRBV4-1 and J usage is TRBJ2-1; 15 bases line up with TRBD2. From germline, CDR1 is MGHRA and CDR2 YSYEKL. There are 21 residues in the CDR3. The V gene end was trimmed by 0 bases and the J gene end by 5 bases; junction bases not matched to a gene: 14. Here the CDR3 DNA reads TGCGCCAGCAGCCAAGACCCTCCGGGACTAGCGGGAGGAGTTGGTGACAATGAGCAGTTCTTC. Amino acid sequence: CASSQDPPGLAGGVGDNEQFF.

This sequence joins TRBV25-1 and TRBJ2-2; the D is unclear. Germline values: CDR1 MGHDK, CDR2 SYGVNS. V dropped 4 bases and J dropped 6 bases, with 21 bases sitting between them. The CDR3 has 17 residues. CDR3 in DNA: TGTGCCAGCAGTGCCCCAGTCGGTTCACTGTGGCCCGGGGAGCTGTTTTTT. This translates into CASSAPVGSLWPGELFF.

The chain uses TRBV21-1 and TRBJ2-4; the D call in the table, TRBD2, was not verified against the DNA. TRBV21-1 counts as a pseudogene. This CDR3 contains 16 residues. This chain's CDR3 is CASSIRSGGFLNIQYF. The CDR3 DNA follows: TGTGCCAGCAGCATCCGATCGGGGGGCTTTTTAAACATTCAGTACTTC.

The CDR3 loop reads CASSQSTADNTEAFF. Written as DNA, the CDR3 is TGCGCCAGCAGTCAATCGACAGCCGACAACACTGAAGCTTTCTTT. The chain has TRBV23-1 and TRBJ1-1, with a tentative D call TRBD1 (5 bases). TRBV23-1 is an ORF for which the function is uncertain. The CDR3 consists of 15 residues. Trimming left V 0 bases short and J 2 bases short, with 10 bases between.

This clone was seen just once. The rearrangement links TRBV29-1 to TRBJ2-7; 9 nucleotides line up with TRBD2. Germline loops: CDR1 SQVTM, CDR2 ANQGSEA. This CDR3 is 14 amino acids long. V was clipped by 6 bases and J by 3 bases; unmatched bases: 9. CDR3 in DNA: TGCAGCGTGACCAGTAGCGGGAGTATCTACGAGCAGTACTTC. Its protein is CSVTSSGSIYEQYF.

This chain links TRBV6-5 with TRBJ1-1, with 7 bases that match TRBD1. The length of the CDR3 is 15 residues. Losses at the gene ends were 4 bases for V and 4 bases for J; bases not matched to a gene: 9. Germline V gene sequence: CDR1 MNHEY, CDR2 SVGAGI. The CDR3 loop reads CASSFWAGGSTEAFF. In DNA, the CDR3 is TGTGCCAGCAGTTTTTGGGCAGGGGGGAGCACTGAAGCTTTCTTT.

V usage is TRBV19 and J usage is TRBJ1-5; no reliable D call. V was trimmed by 7 bases and J by 5 bases, leaving 12 bases between them. CDR1 is LNHDA, CDR2 SQIVND, per germline (reference sequence). This CDR3 comprises 13 residues. This CDR3 is CASIGDLYQPQHF. For the CDR3, the DNA is TGTGCCAGTATCGGTGACCTTTATCAGCCCCAGCATTTT.

The chain combines TRBV2 with TRBJ2-7, with D possibly matching TRBD2 (5 bases). The CDR3 is made up of 14 amino acids. Trimming took off 1 base at V and 5 bases at J, with 12 bases between the two ends. CDR1 and CDR2 (germline): SNHLY, FYNNEI. Here the CDR3 DNA reads TGTGCCAGCAGTGAAGAGAGAGGGCCCCACGAGCAGTACTTC. Translation: CASSEERGPHEQYF.

The gene calls are TRBV27 and TRBJ1-4; D perhaps matches TRBD1 (5 bases). The V end lost 6 bases, the J end lost 3 bases, and 14 bases lay between the germline ends. Germline CDR1 reads MNHEY; CDR2 reads SMNVEV (reference sequence). CDR3 length: 15 amino acids. The CDR3 DNA reads TGTGCCAGCAGGCCGCAGGGTTTGCCTAATGAAAAACTGTTTTTT. Protein sequence: CASRPQGLPNEKLFF.

The chain uses TRBV19 and TRBJ1-3, with a possible D match to TRBD1 (5 bases). This CDR3 spans 14 amino acids. The V gene's germline CDR1 is LNHDA and CDR2 SQIVND (reference sequence). Trimming stripped 4 bases from V and 2 bases from J, with 9 bases between. CDR3 sequence reads: CASSTTVPGNTIYF. CDR3 DNA sequence: TGTGCCAGTAGTACGACAGTCCCTGGAAACACCATATATTTT.

This clone turned up a few times. The chain is built from TRBV7-9 and TRBJ1-1; 8 bases map to TRBD1. The CDR3 spans 13 residues. After removal of 4 bases from V and 5 bases from J, the junction contained 3 bases not matched to a gene. CDR1 and CDR2 from the germline V gene are SEHNR and FQNEAQ (reference sequence). CDR3: CASSSQGGTEAFF. The CDR3 DNA follows: TGTGCCAGCAGCTCACAGGGGGGGACTGAAGCTTTCTTT.

The V and J genes are TRBV5-1 and TRBJ1-1, with 7 bases fitting TRBD1. V was pared by 4 bases and J by 0 bases, with 9 bases of the junction left unmatched. CDR1 SGHRS and CDR2 YFSETQ come from the germline V gene. The CDR3 totals 16 residues. The CDR3 sequence: CASSTRTGVMNTEAFF. As DNA, the CDR3 is TGCGCCAGCAGCACTAGGACAGGAGTCATGAACACTGAAGCTTTCTTT.

The V and J genes are TRBV2 and TRBJ2-1; D uncertain. This CDR3 has 14 residues. V was shortened by 5 bases and J by 0 bases, with 8 bases between the two germline ends. The germline CDR1 and CDR2 sequences are SNHLY and FYNNEI. The CDR3 DNA reads as TGTGCCAGCAGTCGGCTGAGCTCCTACAATGAGCAGTTCTTC. Its translation: CASSRLSSYNEQFF.

V usage is TRBV7-6 and J usage is TRBJ2-1; D may match TRBD1 or TRBD2 (6 bases each). CDR3 size: 14 residues. Germline CDR1 reads SGHVS; CDR2 reads FNYEAQ. Between the trimmed V and J ends, which lost 4 bases and 8 bases, there was a span of 15 bases. The CDR3 region has the DNA TGTGCCAGCAGCTCGGGGGCGAAAATGCATGAGCAGTTCTTC. Its translation: CASSSGAKMHEQFF.

This chain connects TRBV7-2 to TRBJ2-1; TRBD2 matches at 9 bases. Germline assignment: CDR1 SGHTA and CDR2 FQGNSA. CDR3 length: 18 amino acids. V lost 1 base, J lost 5 bases, and 12 bases stayed unmatched. The CDR3 spells CASSLEREALRAHNEQFF. The CDR3 DNA reads as TGTGCCAGCAGCTTAGAGCGGGAGGCCCTCCGGGCCCACAATGAGCAGTTCTTC.

The chain couples TRBV19 to TRBJ2-1; 7 nucleotides line up with TRBD2. The CDR3 has 16 residues. V lost 3 bases, J lost 7 bases, and 12 bases stayed unmatched. Germline V gene sequence: CDR1 LNHDA, CDR2 SQIVND (reference sequence). CDR3 DNA: TGTGCCAGTAGTATTGTGGCGGGAGAGGAGGGAAATGAGCAGTTCTTC. Amino acid sequence: CASSIVAGEEGNEQFF. The full variable domain, completed using reference TRBV19 and TRBJ2-1, is DGGITQSPKYLFRKEGQNVTLSCEQNLNHDAMYWYRQDPGQGLRLIYYSQIVNDFQKGDIAEGYSVSREKKESFPLTVTSAQKNPTAFYLCASSIVAGEEGNEQFFGPGTRLTVL.

This clone was detected once. The J gene is TRBJ1-4, the V gene TRBV19, with D possibly TRBD1 on 6 matching bases. The ends were cut back, 5 bases at V and 8 bases at J, with 15 bases in the middle. CDR1 LNHDA and CDR2 SQIVND come from the germline V gene (reference sequence). CDR3 length: 14 amino acids. The CDR3 DNA is TGTGCCAGTAGTGAACAGGGTCGGTCCGAAAAACTGTTTTTT. It is translated as CASSEQGRSEKLFF.

The chain joins TRBV28 to TRBJ2-7, with 8 bases fitting TRBD2. With 5 bases clipped from V and 2 bases from J, the junction kept 11 bases outside the gene matches. CDR3 length: 16 amino acids. Germline V gives CDR1 MDHEN, CDR2 SYDVKM. The CDR3 loop is CASSALGAGGPYEQYF. The CDR3 DNA reads TGTGCCAGCAGTGCCCTCGGGGCGGGAGGACCCTACGAGCAGTACTTC.

To note about this clone: Germline is not matched at one junction end, which may reflect a read error. The chain uses TRBV5-5 and TRBJ2-7; the D gene is possibly TRBD2 (5 bases). This CDR3 region has 17 residues. Per germline, CDR1 SGHKS and CDR2 YYEKEE (reference sequence). The CDR3 sequence: CASSLDHRPGNSFEQYF. The CDR3 bases are TGTGCCAGCAGCTTAGACCACAGACCGGGAAACTCCTTCGAGCAGTACTTC. Based on the CDR3 plus reference TRBV5-5 and TRBJ2-7, the full variable domain is DAGVTQSPTHLIKTRGQQVTLRCSPISGHKSVSWYQQVLGQGPQFIFQYYEKEERGRGNFPDRFSARQFPNYSSELNVNALLLGDSALYLCASSLDHRPGNSFEQYFGPGTRLTVT.

The genes are TRBV5-1 and TRBJ2-1, with TRBD2 identical over 9 bases. Germline loops: CDR1 SGHRS, CDR2 YFSETQ. The CDR3 is made up of 16 amino acids. The V gene end was trimmed by 4 bases and the J gene end by 2 bases; junction bases not matched to a gene: 7. The CDR3 is CASSVLAGATYNEQFF. CDR3 nucleotide sequence: TGCGCCAGCAGCGTATTAGCGGGAGCCACCTACAATGAGCAGTTCTTC.